The sample holds one count of the clone carrying this T cell receptor beta chain. CDR1 is GTSNPN, CDR2 SVGIG, per germline (reference sequence). Trimming removed 0 bases from V and 7 bases from J, with 15 bases in between. The CDR3 runs to 15 residues. The data stem from a study of Ad26.COV2.S vaccination and SARS-CoV-2 variants. Stated treatment: some 20 received Ad26.COV2.S at low or high dose, single or two shots; about five received placebo; per-sample allocation not given. The samples were gathered on day 63 after the first injection of vaccine or placebo. Clones were read by immunoSEQ multiplex PCR, and TCRdb kept only the in-frame ones, dropping some. The sample yields about 680,000 clones, 70% to 90% seen once.

The starting material was peripheral blood, obtained in a trial of Ad26.COV2.S vaccine versus placebo. This chain links TRBV30 with TRBJ1-4; D is perhaps TRBD1 (6 bases). The clonotype was recovered from a person aged 18-65 years who received the Ad26.COV2.S COVID-19 vaccine or a placebo. The CDR3 bases are TGTGCCTGGAGTGTATACGGGGGGCGCCGTGAAAAACTGTTTTTT. Translating gives CAWSVYGGRREKLFF.